What follows are 10 T cell receptor beta chains derived from one specimen sequenced in a study of T cell responses to AZD1222 COVID-19 vaccine. Measured with immunoSEQ multiplex PCR; TCRdb has only the in-frame clones, and not every one. Among approximately 150,000 clones listed, about 91% were seen once. The material was peripheral blood, obtained 28 days after the second AZD1222 dose. Receptors originate from an adult who received the AZD1222 COVID-19 vaccine.

V is TRBV3-1 (or the pseudogene TRBV3-2) and J is TRBJ1-2; the D gene is possibly TRBD1 (6 bases). CDR3 length: 15 amino acids. Germline values: CDR1 LGHDT, CDR2 YNNKEL (reference sequence). Trimming removed 2 bases from V and 8 bases from J, with 18 bases in between. Here the CDR3 reads CASSQRRGSLWGYTF. As DNA, the CDR3 is TGTGCCAGCAGCCAAAGAAGGGGGTCTTTGTGGGGCTACACCTTC.

This chain joins TRBV2 and TRBJ2-2; 9 bases are a match to TRBD1. Looked up from germline, CDR1 is SNHLY and CDR2 is FYNNEI. V was clipped by 5 bases and J by 3 bases; unmatched bases: 1. The CDR3 totals 14 residues. The CDR3 is CASSWTGDTGELFF. In DNA, the CDR3 is TGTGCCAGCAGTTGGACAGGGGACACCGGGGAGCTGTTTTTT.

The chain couples TRBV7-2 to TRBJ2-5; 8 bases match TRBD2. CDR1 is SGHTA and CDR2 is FQGNSA in the germline V gene. This CDR3 has 14 amino acids. V lost 5 bases and J lost 3; bases outside the gene matches: 5. This chain's CDR3 is CASSPGLAEETQYF. The DNA of the CDR3 is TGTGCCAGCAGCCCCGGACTAGCAGAAGAGACCCAGTACTTC.

The V gene is TRBV19, the J gene TRBJ1-5, with a tentative D call TRBD1 (5 bases). The ends were cut back, 7 bases at V and 8 bases at J, with 24 bases in the middle. Germline CDR1 reads LNHDA; CDR2 reads SQIVND (reference sequence). The CDR3 sequence is 16 residues long. The CDR3 protein is CASTPGGIPGHEPQHF. The CDR3 DNA sequence: TGTGCCAGTACCCCCGGGGGGATCCCGGGCCACGAGCCCCAGCATTTT.

V gene TRBV27 combines with J gene TRBJ1-1; D not certain. This CDR3 spans 14 amino acids. V lost 7 bases and J lost 0, with 12 bases in between. Per germline, CDR1 MNHEY and CDR2 SMNVEV (reference sequence). The CDR3 coding sequence is TGTGCCAGCACGGCGGGCCCCCTGAACACTGAAGCTTTCTTT. This translates into CASTAGPLNTEAFF.

This clone is a singleton in its sample. The J gene is TRBJ2-5, the V gene TRBV5-1; TRBD2 is a possible D gene (5 bases). Trimming stripped 4 bases from V and 2 bases from J, with 12 bases between. This CDR3 is 14 amino acids long. Germline values: CDR1 SGHRS, CDR2 YFSETQ. CDR3 loop: CASSPGLAQETQYF. The CDR3 bases are TGCGCCAGCAGCCCAGGACTGGCACAAGAGACCCAGTACTTC.

The chain recombines TRBV6-5 with TRBJ1-1, with D possibly TRBD1 on 6 matching bases. The CDR3 consists of 14 residues. Germline V gene sequence: CDR1 MNHEY, CDR2 SVGAGI. Trimming cost V 10 bases and J 0 bases, with 15 bases left between them. CDR3 coding DNA: TGTGCCACCCGTTACGGACAGCTGAACACTGAAGCTTTCTTT. It is translated as CATRYGQLNTEAFF.

The CDR3 spells CASSESPRDRDREKLFF. The CDR3 nucleotides are TGTGCCAGCAGCGAAAGCCCGAGGGACAGAGATAGGGAAAAACTGTTTTTT. The genes are TRBV7-9 and TRBJ1-4; 7 bases are a match to TRBD1. The CDR3 runs 17 residues. J gave up 8 bases and V 5 bases, and 17 bases lay outside the gene matches. The germline V gene has CDR1 SEHNR and CDR2 FQNEAQ (reference sequence). The variable domain in full, completed from reference TRBV7-9 and TRBJ1-4, reads DTGVSQNPRHKITKRGQNVTFRCDPISEHNRLYWYRQTLGQGPEFLTYFQNEAQLEKSRLLSDRFSAERPKGSFSTLEIQRTEQGDSAMYLCASSESPRDRDREKLFFGSGTQLSVL.

The genes are TRBV18 and TRBJ2-1; TRBD2 matches at 7 bases. From germline, CDR1 is KGHSH and CDR2 LQKENI. With V trimmed by 1 base and J by 5 bases, 8 bases remained unmatched. This CDR3 contains 16 residues. The DNA of the CDR3 is TGTGCCAGCTCACCACGTAACGGCGGGAGACACAATGAGCAGTTCTTC. Encoded protein: CASSPRNGGRHNEQFF.

The chain couples TRBV7-9 to TRBJ2-3; D gene uncertain. Trimming cost V 6 bases and J 3 bases, with 13 bases left between them. CDR3 length equals 14 residues. Germline loops: CDR1 SEHNR, CDR2 FQNEAQ (reference sequence). The CDR3: CASSFNLPTDTQYF. The CDR3, as DNA: TGTGCCAGCAGTTTTAATCTCCCGACAGATACGCAGTATTTT.